The rows below give T cell receptor beta chains drawn from one sample of a study of shared clonotypes between healthy human individuals. Data came from immunoSEQ multiplex PCR; TCRdb stores just in-frame clones and leaves some out. The sample lists some 580,000 clones; 95% to 98% were seen once. Source material: naive CD8+ T cells sorted from blood. The receptors originated from a man under 40 in good health. Both conserved end residues are part of each CDR3. D genes are given only for firm matches. Part of the rows lack a size; the others show once, few, many or a class for expanded clones.

TRBV27	-	TRBJ1-2	once	TGTGCCAGCAGCCCCGGCCGGAACCTTAACTATGGCTACACCTTC	CASSPGRNLNYGYTF
TRBV5-4	-	TRBJ2-3	-	TGTGCCAGCAGCTTTCAGGGTGGGTTCACAGATACGCAGTATTTT	CASSFQGGFTDTQYF
TRBV27	-	TRBJ2-7	once	TGTGCCAGCAGTTCGATTATGGGGCTTGATTACGAGCAGTACTTC	CASSSIMGLDYEQYF
TRBV9	-	TRBJ2-2	once	TGTGCCAGCAGCCTAAGTGGGGGCCTCACCGGGGAGCTGTTTTTT	CASSLSGGLTGELFF
TRBV7-9	-	TRBJ2-3	-	TGTGCCAGCAGCCGGGGGGATACGCAGTATTTT	CASSRGDTQYF
TRBV25-1	-	TRBJ1-4	-	TGTGCCAGCAGTGAATTCACCGGGGGGACTAATGAAAAACTGTTTTTT	CASSEFTGGTNEKLFF
TRBV29-1	TRBD2	TRBJ2-1	-	TGCAGCCCGCGACTAGCGGGAGTGGTTAATGAGCAGTTCTTC	CSPRLAGVVNEQFF
TRBV9	TRBD2	TRBJ2-2	-	TGTGCCAGCAGCGCTAGCGGGAGGGACACCGGGGAGCTGTTTTTT	CASSASGRDTGELFF
TRBV7-2	TRBD2	TRBJ2-3	once	TGTGCCAGCAGCTTTAGTCTGCGGGAGCCAGAATCCACAGATACGCAGTATTTT	CASSFSLREPESTDTQYF
TRBV14	-	TRBJ2-2	-	TGTGCCAGCAGCCAAGTTTCCCCCAGGAGAACGGAGCTGTTTTTT	CASSQVSPRRTELFF
TRBV27	-	TRBJ2-1	-	TGTGCCAGCAGGCGAGGGTCGGAACACAATGAGCAGTTCTTC	CASRRGSEHNEQFF
TRBV13	TRBD2	TRBJ2-3	-	TGTGCCAGCAGCTTAGTAGGACTAGCGGAGTCTAGCACAGATACGCAGTATTTT	CASSLVGLAESSTDTQYF
TRBV4-1	-	TRBJ2-5	-	TGCGCCAGCAGCCAAGGCTTGGGCAGGGAGACCCAGTACTTC	CASSQGLGRETQYF
TRBV18	-	TRBJ2-1	-	TGTGCCAGCTCACCACCCCCTAAGAGCTCCTACAATGAGCAGTTCTTC	CASSPPPKSSYNEQFF
TRBV28	TRBD1	TRBJ1-1	-	TGTGCCAGCAGTTCCACCGGGACAGGGAACACTGAAGCTTTCTTT	CASSSTGTGNTEAFF
TRBV7-9	-	TRBJ2-7	once	TGTGCCAGCAGCTTAGTGGGCCAAGGAGCCTACGAGCAGTACTTC	CASSLVGQGAYEQYF
TRBV5-1	-	TRBJ2-3	-	TGCGCCAGCAGCTTGTCCCAGGTTTCCATCACAGATACGCAGTATTTT	CASSLSQVSITDTQYF
TRBV5-1	-	TRBJ2-1	-	TGCGCCAGCAGCTTGTCTGCGGGGTGGGTCTTC	CASSLSAGWVF
TRBV6-6	-	TRBJ2-1	-	TGTGCCAGCAGAACAGCGAACAATGAGCAGTTCTTC	CASRTANNEQFF
TRBV7-6	-	TRBJ1-1	-	TGTGCCAGCAGCCCCGGGACTGCGCGTGAAGCTTTCTTT	CASSPGTAREAFF
TRBV5-1	TRBD1	TRBJ2-7	-	TGCGCCAGCAGCTTGCGACAGGGCTACGAGCAGTACTTC	CASSLRQGYEQYF
TRBV6-5	-	TRBJ1-2	once	TGTGCCAGCAGTTACTCGATGCAGGCCGGACCCTCCTTC	CASSYSMQAGPSF
TRBV29-1	TRBD2	TRBJ2-2	-	TGCAGCGTTATAGGACTAGCGGCCACCGGGGAGCTGTTTTTT	CSVIGLAATGELFF
TRBV28	-	TRBJ1-1	-	TGTGCCAGCAGTTTGGGGGAGAACACTGAAGCTTTCTTT	CASSLGENTEAFF
TRBV29-1	TRBD2	TRBJ2-1	-	TGCAGCGTCGTGGGACTAGCGGGAGGAATCCCCTACAATGAGCAGTTCTTC	CSVVGLAGGIPYNEQFF